These 2 T cell receptor beta chains were sequenced from one sample in a study of CD8+ T cells in alopecia areata. The sample's treatment: oral pan-JAK inhibitor, 5-10 mg twice daily. After isolation, RNA underwent reverse transcription to generate cDNA as the sequencing template. The assay was immunoSEQ multiplex PCR, and TCRdb's table has in-frame clones only and misses some. This sample carries about 150,000 clones, about three fifths of them seen once, and the ten largest clones take roughly 0.91%. The material sequenced was CD4+ T cells sorted from blood, taken at week 4, from a patient treated with tofacitinib. These receptors were collected from a human donor with alopecia areata.

V is TRBV6-5 and J is TRBJ1-5; a weak D match, TRBD1 (5 bases). The CDR3 spans 15 residues. V shed 0 bases and J shed 7 bases, with 13 bases lying between them. Germline lookup yields CDR1 MNHEY and CDR2 SVGAGI. The CDR3, as DNA: TGTGCCAGCAGTTACTCGTCAGGGAGCTGGCAGCCCCAGCATTTT. This codes for CASSYSSGSWQPQHF.

This clone has a count of ten or more. This sequence joins TRBV7-2 and TRBJ2-2, with no clear D. Trimming took off 5 bases at V and 2 bases at J, with 9 bases between the two ends. The CDR3 extends over 14 amino acids. Germline CDR1 reads SGHTA; CDR2 reads FQGNSA. CDR3 DNA: TGTGCCAGCAGCCAGTCAAGAAACACCGGGGAGCTGTTTTTT. This sequence encodes CASSQSRNTGELFF. The variable domain in full, completed from reference TRBV7-2 and TRBJ2-2, reads GAGVSQSPSNKVTEKGKDVELRCDPISGHTALYWYRQSLGQGLEFLIYFQGNSAPDKSGLPSDRFSAERTGGSVSTLTIQRTQQEDSAVYLCASSQSRNTGELFFGEGSRLTVL.